This T cell receptor delta chain comes out of a study of DNA immune sequencing with unique molecular identifiers (dated by TCRdb to 2020 to 2022). Some background on the complete study: gammadelta T cells were enriched from buffy coats using immunomagnetic cell separation, and their genomic DNA was sequenced. gammadelta T cells were enriched from PBMC of approximately ten healthy individuals by fluorescence-activated cell sorting. In the comparison of enriched versus non-enriched samples, approximately 110 ng of enriched gammadelta T-cell DNA and about 0.98 ug of non-enriched PBMC DNA were sequenced. The study developed and validated an ultrasensitive DNA-based TRD repertoire sequencing method using PCR-introduced unique molecular identifiers. The method was validated on synthetic reference molecules and on blood samples from healthy individuals. All donors were healthy people, and roughly nine of the donors were profiled using sorted gammadelta T cells from peripheral blood. Findings and caveats that apply to the study as a whole: Among clonotypes from healthy donors, the most common TRD rearrangement was TRDV2 paired with TRDJ1. The primer-based approach is unable to detect novel TRD sequences that the primers do not target. Healthy donors differed in TRD repertoire diversity, and several donors were highly oligoclonal, meaning the top 5 clonotypes made up more than half of productive molecules.

Concerning this clone: Its antigen is still unknown. No base-level quality is on record; no much larger clone is a single base apart.

Receptors were amplified or captured by multiplex PCR. Genomic DNA was amplified with a 32-plex assay using primers for all 8 TRDV and 4 TRDJ genes covering the CDR3. During 3 cycles of barcoding PCR, a 12-nucleotide UMI was attached, and a second PCR using Illumina adapter primers followed. AMPure XP beads were used to purify the libraries, and library quality was checked on a Fragment Analyzer using the HS NGS Fragment kit. Sequencing was run on an Illumina MiniSeq mid-output kit with 20% PhiX and 150 cycles of paired-end reads. The original pipeline was this. MIGEC version 1.2.9 was used to process the reads, grouping reads by UMI and building error-corrected consensus sequences. Post-processing used modified VDJtools version 1.2.1 scripts and the tcR R package. TCRdb recomputed clones from the public reads with CATT; identical DNA rows were then combined. The V and J calls come from TCRdb's annotation, not from the publication. The sample yields some 4,300 delta-chain clones; 10% to 15% were counted once. Together, the top ten hold 52% of the sample.

Trimming leaves V shorter by 1 base and J shorter by 0 bases, with the junction holding 7 bases beyond the gene matches. The CDR3 runs 16 amino acids, cysteine and phenylalanine included. The only DNA kept is the CDR3, 48 bases in frame from the first base. The germline V gene encodes CDR1 GEAIGNYY and CDR2 EKD. The receptor was derived from a human donor in good health. Sequences were obtained from gamma-delta T cells enriched from blood buffy coat, or unenriched PBMCs (not recorded which). Recombination linked TRDV2 to TRDJ1; TRDD3 matches 7 bases in the middle. CDR3 sequence: CACDTLLGKYTDKLIF. The bases read TGTGCCTGTGACACTCTACTGGGGAAGTACACCGATAAACTCATCTTT.